This T cell receptor beta chain was sequenced in a study of naive and memory T cell subsets. The beta constant-region primer was an equimolar mix of two oligonucleotides covering TRBC1 and TRBC2. The ligated cDNA underwent four PCR rounds using SP2 and nested alpha and beta constant-region primers. TCRdb re-called the UMI-ligation and nested PCR reads through MiXCR, storing one row per CDR3 protein. The data contain over 110,000 distinct CDR3 sequences, roughly a fifth of them singletons. This clonotype was seen a handful of times. Antigen: not known. CDR1 SEHNR and CDR2 FQNEAQ come from the germline V gene (reference sequence). The CDR3 length is 18 residues. After removal of 6 bases from V and 3 bases from J, the junction contained 11 bases not matched to a gene. General study findings and limits: Between naive and memory subsets, TCR abundance power law exponents differed. Possibly reflecting memory cells re-expressing CD45RA, a few larger clonotypes occurred in naive repertoires, especially CD8. RNA-based TCR counts may shift with T cell activation and differentiation. Clonotypes here are unpaired alpha or beta chain sequences.

Sequential positive selection took CD4 T cells first, then CD8 T cells. Specimen: naive CD8+ T cells from blood. The clonotype comes from a human donor in good health. V usage is TRBV7-9 and J usage is TRBJ2-3, with 14 bases fitting TRBD2. DNA of the CDR3: TGTGCCAGCAGGCCCGCCCCAGGACTAGCGGGAGGAACAGATACGCAGTATTTT. It yields the protein CASRPAPGLAGGTDTQYF.